The present T cell receptor beta chain was sequenced within a study of PD-1 blockade in mismatch repair-deficient tumors. Study overall: All were previously treated, progressing patients with 12 mismatch repair-deficient cancer types.

In regard to this clone: Its target is unknown.

TCRdb's table, derived via immunoSEQ multiplex PCR, lists solely in-frame clones and lacks some. The sample records around 37,000 clones, approximately 83% being singletons. The CDR3 loop spans 15 amino acids. Trimming cost V 0 bases and J 0 bases, with 10 bases left between them. Germline lookup yields CDR1 SGHRS and CDR2 YFSETQ. Study observations and caveats: Tumor-resident clones, often undetectable pretreatment in blood, expanded then contracted after pembrolizumab.

All patients were mismatch repair deficient, assessed by either PCR or immunohistochemistry. The TCR-sequenced patients were three responders to pembrolizumab. This TCR was sampled from an adult with mismatch repair-deficient cancer. This chain uses TRBV5-1 with TRBJ2-7; D may be TRBD1 (6 bases). The sample was PBMCs, taken roughly nine months after starting pembrolizumab. The CDR3: CASSLVPGASYEQYF. As DNA, the CDR3 is TGCGCCAGCAGCTTGGTGCCAGGGGCCTCCTACGAGCAGTACTTC.